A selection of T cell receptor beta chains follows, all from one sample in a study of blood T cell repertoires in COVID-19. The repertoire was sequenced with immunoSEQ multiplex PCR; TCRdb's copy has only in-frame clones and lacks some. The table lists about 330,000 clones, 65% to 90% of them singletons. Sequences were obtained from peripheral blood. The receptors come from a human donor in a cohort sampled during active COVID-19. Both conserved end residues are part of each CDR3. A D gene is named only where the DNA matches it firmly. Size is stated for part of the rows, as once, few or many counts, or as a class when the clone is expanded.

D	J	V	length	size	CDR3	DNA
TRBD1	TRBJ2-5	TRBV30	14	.	CAWSSTGAGETQYF	TGTGCCTGGAGCTCGACAGGGGCGGGAGAGACCCAGTACTTC
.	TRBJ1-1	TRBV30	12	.	CAWSGRGREAFF	TGTGCCTGGAGTGGCCGAGGTCGGGAAGCTTTCTTT
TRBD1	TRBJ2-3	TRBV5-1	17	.	CASSLLPPQGGTDTQYF	TGCGCCAGCAGCTTGTTGCCCCCGCAGGGGGGCACAGATACGCAGTATTTT
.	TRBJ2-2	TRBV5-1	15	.	CASSLTDSNTGELFF	TGCGCCAGCAGCTTGACGGACAGCAACACCGGGGAGCTGTTTTTT
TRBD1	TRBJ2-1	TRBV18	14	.	CASVPGQGESEQFF	TGTGCCAGCGTACCGGGACAGGGCGAGAGTGAGCAGTTCTTC
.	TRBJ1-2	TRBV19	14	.	CASSPPLINYGYTF	TGTGCCAGTAGTCCCCCTTTAATTAACTATGGCTACACCTTC
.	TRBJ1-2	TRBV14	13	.	CASSQGSGYGYTF	TGTGCCAGCAGCCAAGGATCGGGCTATGGCTACACCTTC
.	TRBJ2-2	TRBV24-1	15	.	CATSDTTGYTGELFF	TGTGCCACCAGTGACACCACAGGGTACACCGGGGAGCTGTTTTTT
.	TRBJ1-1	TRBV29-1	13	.	CSLRENMNTEAFF	TGCAGCTTACGGGAGAACATGAACACTGAAGCTTTCTTT
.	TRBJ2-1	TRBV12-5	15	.	CASGGPSPSYNEQFF	TGTGCTAGTGGGGGGCCCAGCCCCTCATACAATGAGCAGTTCTTC
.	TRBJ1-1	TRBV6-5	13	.	CASSIQGDTEAFF	TGTGCCAGCAGTATACAGGGAGACACTGAAGCTTTCTTT
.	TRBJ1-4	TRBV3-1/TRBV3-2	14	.	CASSLPRRGEKLFF	TGTGCCAGCAGCCTGCCCCGGAGAGGGGAAAAACTGTTTTTT
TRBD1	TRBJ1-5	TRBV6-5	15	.	CASSSETGGNQPQHF	TGTGCCAGCAGTTCCGAAACAGGGGGCAATCAGCCCCAGCATTTT
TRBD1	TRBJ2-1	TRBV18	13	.	CASSPGTGHEQFF	TGTGCCAGCTCACCGGGGACAGGACATGAGCAGTTCTTC
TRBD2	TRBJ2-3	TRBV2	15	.	CASSKLAGGTDTQYF	TGTGCCAGCTCCAAACTAGCGGGGGGGACAGATACGCAGTATTTT
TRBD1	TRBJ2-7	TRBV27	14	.	CASSLGTGVWEQYF	TGTGCCAGCAGTTTGGGGACAGGGGTTTGGGAGCAGTACTTC
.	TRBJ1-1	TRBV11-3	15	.	CASSSGVGMNTEAFF	TGTGCCAGCAGCTCAGGGGTGGGGATGAACACTGAAGCTTTCTTT
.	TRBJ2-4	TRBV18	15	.	CASSPPGSDKNIQYF	TGTGCCAGCTCACCACCAGGGAGCGACAAAAACATTCAGTACTTC
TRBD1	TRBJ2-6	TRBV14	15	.	CASSRNRGGANVLTF	TGTGCCAGCAGCCGAAACAGGGGTGGGGCCAACGTCCTGACTTTC
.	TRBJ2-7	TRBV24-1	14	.	CATSDFRIPYEQYF	TGTGCCACCAGTGATTTCAGGATTCCCTACGAGCAGTACTTC
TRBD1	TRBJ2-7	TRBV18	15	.	CASSPPTQGAHEQYF	TGTGCCAGCTCACCACCGACGCAGGGGGCACACGAGCAGTACTTC
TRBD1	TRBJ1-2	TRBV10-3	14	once	CAISVNRGQDGYTF	TGTGCCATCAGTGTGAACAGGGGGCAGGATGGCTACACCTTC
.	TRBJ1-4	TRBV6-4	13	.	CASSIVPGEKLFF	TGTGCCAGCAGTATAGTTCCGGGGGAAAAACTGTTTTTT
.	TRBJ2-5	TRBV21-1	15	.	CASSPQGSRQETQYF	TGTGCCAGCAGTCCCCAGGGGAGTCGGCAAGAGACCCAGTACTTC
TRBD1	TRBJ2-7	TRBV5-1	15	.	CASSQQTGSTYEQYF	TGCGCCAGCAGCCAACAGACAGGGTCAACCTACGAGCAGTACTTC
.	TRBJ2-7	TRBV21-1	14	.	CASSKPGTGIEQYF	TGTGCCAGCAGCAAACCCGGGACAGGGATCGAGCAGTACTTC
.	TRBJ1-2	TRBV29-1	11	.	CSSGFDYGYTF	TGCAGCTCAGGTTTCGACTATGGCTACACCTTC
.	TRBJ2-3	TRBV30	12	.	CAWSRTADTQYF	TGTGCCTGGAGCAGGACAGCAGATACGCAGTATTTT
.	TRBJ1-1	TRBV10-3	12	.	CAISESGGEAFF	TGTGCCATCAGTGAGTCAGGGGGAGAAGCTTTCTTT
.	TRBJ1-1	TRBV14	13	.	CASSYQRETEAFF	TGTGCCAGCAGCTACCAACGAGAGACTGAAGCTTTCTTT
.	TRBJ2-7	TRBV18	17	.	CASSQRQPGTLAYEQYF	TGTGCCAGCTCACAACGACAACCCGGGACTTTGGCCTACGAGCAGTACTTC
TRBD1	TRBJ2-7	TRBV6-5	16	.	CASSYSGTGGSYEQYF	TGTGCCAGCAGTTACTCCGGGACAGGGGGATCCTACGAGCAGTACTTC
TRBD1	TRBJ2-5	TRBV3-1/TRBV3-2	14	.	CASSPGTGGKTQYF	TGTGCCAGCAGCCCCGGGACAGGGGGAAAGACCCAGTACTTC
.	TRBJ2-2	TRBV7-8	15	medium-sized	CASSFFRENTGELFF	TGTGCCAGCAGCTTTTTCAGGGAAAACACCGGGGAGCTGTTTTTT
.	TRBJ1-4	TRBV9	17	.	CASSVDLIVATNEKLFF	TGTGCCAGCAGCGTAGATTTAATTGTTGCAACTAATGAAAAACTGTTTTTT
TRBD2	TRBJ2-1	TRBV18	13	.	CASSPGLAGEQFF	TGTGCCAGCTCACCGGGACTAGCGGGCGAGCAGTTCTTC
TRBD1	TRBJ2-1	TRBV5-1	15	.	CASSPGQGSYNEQFF	TGCGCCAGCAGCCCCGGACAGGGTTCCTACAATGAGCAGTTCTTC
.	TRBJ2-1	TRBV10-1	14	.	CASSESAASNEQFF	TGCGCCAGCAGTGAGTCGGCGGCTTCCAATGAGCAGTTCTTC
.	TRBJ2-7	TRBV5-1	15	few	CASSLLGMGMYEQYF	TGCGCCAGCAGCTTACTAGGTATGGGGATGTACGAGCAGTACTTC
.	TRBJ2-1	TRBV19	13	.	CASRGRGGHEQFF	TGTGCCAGTCGTGGGCGGGGAGGTCATGAGCAGTTCTTC
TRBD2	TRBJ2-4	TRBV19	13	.	CASNGGGRDIQYF	TGTGCCAGTAATGGCGGGGGGAGGGACATTCAGTACTTC
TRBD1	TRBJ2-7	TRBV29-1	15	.	CSVDLGTGGSYEQYF	TGCAGCGTTGACCTAGGGACAGGGGGCTCCTACGAGCAGTACTTC
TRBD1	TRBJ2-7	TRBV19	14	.	CASSPGTVHYEQYF	TGTGCCAGTAGTCCCGGGACAGTCCACTACGAGCAGTACTTC
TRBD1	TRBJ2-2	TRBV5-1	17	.	CASSLGDRGINTGELFF	TGCGCCAGCAGCTTGGGGGACAGGGGTATTAACACCGGGGAGCTGTTTTTT
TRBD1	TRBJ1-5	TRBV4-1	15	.	CASTLPGQGDQPQHF	TGCGCCAGCACCCTGCCGGGACAGGGCGATCAGCCCCAGCATTTT
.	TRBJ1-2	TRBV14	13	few	CASRLTGTTQYTF	TGTGCCAGCAGGCTCACAGGAACCACCCAGTACACCTTC
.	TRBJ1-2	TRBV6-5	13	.	CASSPDINYGYTF	TGTGCCAGCAGTCCCGACATTAACTATGGCTACACCTTC
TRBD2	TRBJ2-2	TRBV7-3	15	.	CASGPPGLAAGELFF	TGTGCCAGCGGACCCCCCGGACTAGCGGCCGGGGAGCTGTTTTTT